This T cell receptor beta chain was observed in a study of T cell changes during pregnancy in multiple sclerosis. Data came from immunoSEQ multiplex PCR; TCRdb stores just in-frame clones and leaves some out. Found here are 20,000 to 30,000 clones, around 90% of them singletons; the top ten hold 9.4%. V dropped 4 bases and J dropped 8 bases, with 23 bases sitting between them. This CDR3 has 17 residues. The germline gives CDR1 SEHNR, CDR2 FQNEAQ (reference sequence). The chain recombines TRBV7-9 with TRBJ1-4, with a possible D match to TRBD1 (6 bases). The receptor was derived from a female donor in good health, enrolled as a control in a pregnancy study. Sequencing was performed on CD8+ T cells from peripheral blood mononuclear cells, taken in the third trimester of pregnancy. The CDR3 DNA sequence: TGTGCCAGCAGCTCCCTACCCCGGGGACATGGTGTGGAAAAACTGTTTTTT. It yields the protein CASSSLPRGHGVEKLFF.